These 16 T cell receptor beta chains were sequenced from one sample in a study of CD8 T cells in Susac syndrome. RNA totalling about 0.5 to 1 ug underwent reverse transcription with random hexamers. TCRdb called the immunoSEQ multiplex PCR reads again in MiXCR, with one record for every CDR3 protein. The data hold tens of thousands of distinct CDR3 sequences, with 94% observed a single time. The sample taken for sequencing was CD8+ T cells from PBMCs. The receptors originated from a human donor in good health.

For the CDR3, the DNA is TGTGCCAGCAGCCCTAGAGGTCCAGGGCGAGGCGGGGAGCTGTTTTTT. Protein sequence: CASSPRGPGRGGELFF. This sequence joins TRBV11-3 and TRBJ2-2; possible D gene TRBD1, 5 bases. The CDR3 is 16 residues long. CDR1 and CDR2 from the germline V gene are SGHNT and YENEEA. The germline V and J ends were trimmed by 5 bases and 7 bases, with 20 bases remaining between them.

The CDR3 DNA sequence: TGTGCCAGCAGCAGCCTCCGTGACACTGAAGCTTTCTTT. Its translation: CASSSLRDTEAFF. The rearrangement uses TRBV14 and TRBJ1-1; D remains unclear. V lost 5 bases and J 3 bases, leaving 10 bases between the germline ends. Germline V gives CDR1 SGHDN, CDR2 FVKESK. CDR3 length equals 13 residues. Based on the CDR3 plus reference TRBV14 and TRBJ1-1, the full variable domain is EAGVTQFPSHSVIEKGQTVTLRCDPISGHDNLYWYRRVMGKEIKFLLHFVKESKQDESGMPNNRFLAERTGGTYSTLKVQPAELEDSGVYFCASSSLRDTEAFFGQGTRLTVV.

The V and J genes are TRBV4-1 and TRBJ2-1; D is unclear. Germline CDR1 and CDR2: MGHRA and YSYEKL. V was trimmed by 5 bases and J by 9 bases, leaving 20 bases between them. The CDR3 runs 15 residues. CDR3 nucleotides: TGCGCCAGCAGCACGGGCGTAGCCGAAGAGACTGAGCAGTTCTTC. Encoded protein: CASSTGVAEETEQFF.

This clonotype has just one count. The genes are TRBV4-3 and TRBJ2-3; D may be TRBD2 (6 bases). Trimming took off 0 bases at V and 4 bases at J, with 14 bases between the two ends. Germline CDR1 LGHNA, CDR2 YSLEER. The CDR3 has 16 residues. CDR3 region: CASSQDQLAGADTQYF. The CDR3 nucleotides read TGCGCCAGCAGCCAAGATCAACTAGCCGGCGCAGATACGCAGTATTTT.

The V and J genes are TRBV9 and TRBJ1-1; D is possibly TRBD1 (5 bases). The length of the CDR3 is 13 residues. V lost 5 bases, J lost 5 bases, and 13 bases lay in between. From germline, CDR1 is SGDLS and CDR2 YYNGEE. For the CDR3, the DNA is TGTGCCAGCAGGGCCGGGACGGGGACTGAAGCTTTCTTT. It is translated as CASRAGTGTEAFF.

The rearrangement links TRBV11-3 to TRBJ2-4; 8 nucleotides agree with TRBD1. V trimming: 5 bases; J trimming: 9 bases; junction bases outside the gene matches: 6. The CDR3 is 13 amino acids. CDR1 is SGHNT and CDR2 is YENEEA in the germline V gene. As DNA, the CDR3 is TGTGCCAGCAGCCTCGGGACAGGAGCCATTCAGTACTTC. Translated: CASSLGTGAIQYF. The full variable domain, its missing parts supplied by reference TRBV11-3 and TRBJ2-4, is EAGVVQSPRYKIIEKKQPVAFWCNPISGHNTLYWYLQNLGQGPELLIRYENEEAVDDSQLPKDRFSAERLKGVDSTLKIQPAELGDSAVYLCASSLGTGAIQYFGAGTRLSVL.

The CDR3 reads CAGVGAGGTDTQYF. In DNA form, the CDR3 reads TGTGCCGGGGTGGGAGCGGGGGGCACAGATACGCAGTATTTT. The chain carries TRBV12-3 or TRBV12-4 and TRBJ2-3; 8 nucleotides line up with TRBD2. The CDR3 contains 14 residues. Germline trimming cut 11 bases from V and 1 base from J; bases unmatched to any gene: 8.

CDR3 protein: CALRLNTEAFF. In DNA, the CDR3 is TGCGCGCTAAGACTAAACACTGAAGCTTTCTTT. J is TRBJ1-1 and V is TRBV20-1; no clear D. The length of the CDR3 is 11 residues. From germline, CDR1 is DFQATT and CDR2 SNEGSKA (reference sequence).

This clonotype appeared a single time. The J gene is TRBJ2-1, the V gene TRBV10-1; tentative D call: TRBD2 (6 bases). The CDR3 spans 16 residues. Between the trimmed V and J ends, which lost 2 bases and 3 bases, there was a span of 14 bases. Germline V CDR1 and CDR2: WNHNN, SYGVQD (reference sequence). The CDR3 loop is CASSELAGSFYNEQFF. The CDR3 DNA reads as TGCGCCAGCAGTGAGCTTGCGGGGAGCTTCTACAATGAGCAGTTCTTC.

This clonotype occurred once. The gene calls are TRBV11-2 and TRBJ1-5; TRBD1 might be the D (5 bases). Trimming cost V 1 base and J 5 bases, with 6 bases left between them. This CDR3 spans 13 amino acids. The V gene's germline CDR1 is SGHAT and CDR2 FQNNGV. CDR3 protein: CASSLAGHQPQHF. The CDR3 DNA follows: TGTGCCAGCAGCTTAGCAGGGCATCAGCCCCAGCATTTT.

This chain uses TRBV5-1 with TRBJ2-5; TRBD2 agrees at 9 bases. There are 14 residues in the CDR3. The trim removed 3 bases at V and 5 bases at J, leaving 5 bases unmatched. Germline V gene lookup returns CDR1 SGHRS and CDR2 YFSETQ. The CDR3 sequence: CASSSGLAGETQYF. CDR3 coding DNA: TGCGCCAGCAGCTCGGGACTAGCAGGGGAGACCCAGTACTTC.

The V call is TRBV20-1, the J call TRBJ1-3, with 8 bases fitting TRBD1. V was clipped by 3 bases and J by 4 bases; unmatched bases: 20. Germline V lookup: CDR1 DFQATT, CDR2 SNEGSKA (reference sequence). The CDR3 loop spans 19 amino acids. CDR3 sequence: CSASLSPGVQGARGNTIYF. The CDR3, as DNA: TGCAGTGCTAGCCTATCCCCCGGGGTGCAGGGGGCGCGAGGAAACACCATATATTTT.

The genes are TRBV13 and TRBJ2-4; D unclear. CDR1 is PRHDT and CDR2 is FYEKMQ in the germline V gene (reference sequence). This CDR3 is 15 amino acids long. V lost 2 bases and J 6 bases, leaving 14 bases between the germline ends. The CDR3 reads CASSLLPDKPNIQYF. The CDR3, as DNA: TGTGCCAGCAGCTTACTTCCCGACAAACCAAACATTCAGTACTTC.

The gene calls are TRBV7-8 and TRBJ2-1, with a weak D call TRBD2 (7 bases). The V end was cut by 0 bases, the J end by 0 bases, with 9 bases between. The CDR3 consists of 16 residues. Germline V gives CDR1 SGHVS, CDR2 FQNEAQ. CDR3 protein: CASSLAGGASYNEQFF. For the CDR3, the DNA is TGTGCCAGCAGCTTAGCGGGGGGGGCCTCCTACAATGAGCAGTTCTTC.

A few counts support this clonotype. DNA of the CDR3: TGTGCCAGCAGTTTGCCTGGGGACAGTCACGAGCAGTACTTC. Translating it yields CASSLPGDSHEQYF. This sequence joins TRBV27 and TRBJ2-7; 7 positions agree with TRBD1. V shed 3 bases, J shed 5 bases, and the junction held 7 bases outside the gene matches. CDR1 and CDR2 (germline): MNHEY, SMNVEV (reference sequence). This CDR3 comprises 14 residues.

V gene TRBV7-2 combines with J gene TRBJ1-6; D unresolved. The CDR3 has 14 amino acids. Germline V gene sequence: CDR1 SGHTA, CDR2 FQGNSA. Trimming pared 7 bases from V and 5 bases from J, leaving 12 bases between. The CDR3 bases are TGTGCCAGCACCGCGGGTCCAAATAATTCACCCCTCCACTTT. This sequence encodes CASTAGPNNSPLHF.